The present TCR beta chain was sequenced within a study of blood T cells in healthy people across ages. A sample-barcoded 5' primer and a J-beta primer mix were used in a second PCR of roughly 6 to 11 cycles. Per sample, CDR3-containing paired-end reads numbered at least 3 million. Via MiXCR, TCRdb re-called the 5' RACE reads, giving one row per CDR3 protein. The sample lists roughly 500,000 distinct CDR3 sequences, roughly 28% occurring once. For this clonotype: No antigen is known for it.

Study results and caveats: Underestimates were what the diversity estimates from one million T cells were considered to be.

CDR1 SEHNR and CDR2 FQNEAQ come from the germline V gene (reference sequence). CDR3 size: 15 residues. The clonotype was recovered from a woman aged 70-85 years in good health. Material for sequencing was blood. The rearrangement joins TRBV7-9 to TRBJ2-7; 11 bases match TRBD2. TRBJ2-1 explains the end of the DNA better; the J call may be wrong. The CDR3 nucleotides are TGTGCCAGCAGCTTAGCTAGCGGGAGGGCCATTGAGCAGTTCTTC. It codes for CASSLASGRAIEQFF.